The 28 T cell receptor beta chains reported below all come from one sample, sequenced in a study of sequential checkpoint blockade in melanoma. This sample's treatment: randomized to nivolumab then ipilimumab (arm A) or the reverse (arm B). Measured with immunoSEQ multiplex PCR; TCRdb has only the in-frame clones, and not every one. Of around 11,000 clones detected, around 69% appear once; the ten largest clones hold about 28%. The sample was CD8+ T cells sorted from blood (inferred from file names), taken from a patient given nivolumab and ipilimumab in sequence. All receptors derive from a human donor with melanoma.

This clone was seen a handful of times. The genes are TRBV10-1 and TRBJ2-1, with TRBD1 as a possible D gene (7 bases). This CDR3 spans 16 amino acids. V dropped 3 bases and J dropped 3 bases, with 15 bases sitting between them. The germline gives CDR1 WNHNN, CDR2 SYGVQD (reference sequence). CDR3 protein: CASSEGSRDSYNEQFF. The CDR3 bases are TGCGCCAGCAGTGAAGGCTCGCGGGACAGCTACAATGAGCAGTTCTTC.

V and J are TRBV27 and TRBJ2-2; TRBD2 matches at 9 bases. In germline, CDR1 is MNHEY, CDR2 SMNVEV (reference sequence). V shed 10 bases and J 3 bases; nucleotides not matched to a gene: 3. This CDR3 contains 13 residues. In DNA, the CDR3 is TGTGCCACAGCGGGAGGAGACACCGGGGAGCTGTTTTTT. Amino acid sequence: CATAGGDTGELFF.

The chain is built from TRBV27 and TRBJ2-7; 8 positions match TRBD1. The ends lost 6 bases at V and 1 base at J; junction bases unmatched: 5. CDR1 and CDR2 from the germline V gene are MNHEY and SMNVEV (reference sequence). This CDR3 spans 14 amino acids. CDR3 sequence (DNA): TGTGCCAGCAGCAACAGGGGGAGTTCCTACGAGCAGTACTTC. The encoded protein is CASSNRGSSYEQYF.

This clone has a handful of counts. V and J are TRBV14 and TRBJ1-1; D unclear. Trimming pared 3 bases from V and 8 bases from J, leaving 13 bases between. Per germline, CDR1 SGHDN and CDR2 FVKESK. The length of the CDR3 is 13 residues. CDR3: CASSQRVGQEAFF. The CDR3 DNA sequence: TGTGCCAGCAGCCAGAGGGTAGGGCAGGAAGCTTTCTTT.

The CDR3 DNA reads TGTGCCAGCACGCCGGGGGATACGCAGTATTTT. It encodes CASTPGDTQYF. The chain uses TRBV6-1 and TRBJ2-3; TRBD2 is a possible D gene (5 bases). The CDR3 contains 11 residues. Looked up from germline, CDR1 is MNHNS and CDR2 is SASEGT. V dropped 7 bases and J dropped 6 bases, with 8 bases sitting between them.

The chain carries TRBV7-9 and TRBJ2-7; 7 bases fit TRBD1. The V segment lost 6 bases and the J segment 3 bases; nucleotides outside the gene matches: 2. Germline V lookup: CDR1 SEHNR, CDR2 FQNEAQ (reference sequence). This CDR3 is built from 12 residues. The CDR3: CASSQGVYEQYF. CDR3 DNA sequence: TGTGCCAGCAGTCAGGGGGTCTACGAGCAGTACTTC.

This clone has more than one count but fewer than ten. This chain joins TRBV10-3 and TRBJ2-7, with TRBD2 identical over 7 bases. This CDR3 contains 14 residues. V was pared by 3 bases and J by 1 base, with 3 bases of the junction left unmatched. Looked up from germline, CDR1 is ENHRY and CDR2 is SYGVKD. The CDR3 is CAISDGGGSYEQYF. Here the CDR3 DNA reads TGTGCCATCAGTGATGGCGGGGGTTCCTACGAGCAGTACTTC.

The chain recombines TRBV27 with TRBJ1-1; D possibly corresponds to TRBD1 (6 bases). This CDR3 has 13 amino acids. V was clipped by 3 bases and J by 7 bases, with 12 bases between them. Germline V lookup: CDR1 MNHEY, CDR2 SMNVEV (reference sequence). In nucleotides, the CDR3 is TGTGCCAGCAGTTTCAACAGGGCTGATGAAGCTTTCTTT. Its protein is CASSFNRADEAFF.

The chain carries TRBV28 and TRBJ1-2; 7 bases match TRBD1. Germline-derived CDR1 and CDR2 are MDHEN and SYDVKM. The CDR3 has 14 residues. Trimming removed 3 bases from V and 10 bases from J; junction bases left unmatched: 11. The CDR3 nucleotides are TGTGCCAGCAGTTTTGGGCAGGGGGGTCGACCCTACACCTTC. Its protein product is CASSFGQGGRPYTF.

This clone rates as medium-sized (0.01 to 0.1%). Distinct nucleotide sequences in the sample also encode this CDR3. This chain links TRBV7-8 with TRBJ2-5; tentatively, D is TRBD1 (5 bases). The length of the CDR3 is 13 residues. Trimming left V 4 bases short and J 2 bases short, with 8 bases between. CDR1 SGHVS and CDR2 FQNEAQ come from the germline V gene. CDR3 nucleotide sequence: TGTGCCAGCAGCTCCGACAGACAAGAGACCCAGTACTTC. This translates into CASSSDRQETQYF.

This rearrangement joins TRBV15 to TRBJ2-5, with TRBD2 as a possible D gene (5 bases). CDR3 length: 13 amino acids. Germline CDR1 LNHNV, CDR2 YYDKDF (reference sequence). Trimming shortened V by 0 bases and J by 4 bases, and 6 bases separated the two germline ends. CDR3 DNA sequence: TGTGCCACCAGCAGAGACCGGGGAGAGACCCAGTACTTC. As protein: CATSRDRGETQYF.

J is TRBJ2-7 and V is TRBV19; TRBD1 might be the D (5 bases). CDR1 and CDR2 from the germline V gene are LNHDA and SQIVND (reference sequence). The CDR3 contains 14 residues. V gave up 3 bases and J gave up 5 bases, with 14 bases separating them. Here the CDR3 reads CASSIRRQGHEQYF. CDR3 nucleotides: TGTGCCAGTAGTATCAGGCGGCAGGGCCACGAGCAGTACTTC.

This clone was recorded a few times. Other DNA sequences in this sample translate to the same CDR3. The chain joins TRBV6-5 to TRBJ1-3; no clear D. V was shortened by 0 bases and J by 2 bases, with 8 bases between the two germline ends. The germline V gene encodes CDR1 MNHEY and CDR2 SVGAGI. The CDR3 loop spans 15 amino acids. The DNA for the CDR3 is TGTGCCAGCAGTTACTCAGCTAACCCTGGAAACACCATATATTTT. Encoded protein: CASSYSANPGNTIYF.

The chain combines TRBV19 with TRBJ1-5; D not resolved. The CDR3 has 13 amino acids. From germline, CDR1 is LNHDA and CDR2 SQIVND (reference sequence). V lost 3 bases, J lost 4 bases, and 7 bases lay in between. The CDR3: CASSIGGNQPQHF. DNA for the CDR3: TGTGCCAGTAGTATTGGCGGTAATCAGCCCCAGCATTTT.

The chain employs TRBV13 and TRBJ2-7; 8 bases map to TRBD1. The CDR3 consists of 15 residues. CDR1 is PRHDT, CDR2 FYEKMQ, per germline (reference sequence). J lost 0 bases, V lost 5 bases, and 6 bases had no gene match. In nucleotides, the CDR3 is TGTGCCAGCAGCCCCACGACAGGGGTCTCCTACGAGCAGTACTTC. Protein: CASSPTTGVSYEQYF.

The chain links TRBV6-5 to TRBJ2-7, with D maybe TRBD1 (7 bases). The CDR3 contains 16 residues. Trimming left V 0 bases short and J 2 bases short, with 14 bases between. Germline CDR1 MNHEY, CDR2 SVGAGI. The CDR3 loop reads CASSYSAQGGTYEQYF. CDR3 DNA sequence: TGTGCCAGCAGTTACTCAGCCCAGGGGGGTACCTACGAGCAGTACTTC.

The V gene is TRBV5-1, the J gene TRBJ2-7; D gene uncertain. This CDR3 has 13 amino acids. The V gene's germline CDR1 is SGHRS and CDR2 YFSETQ. V lost 0 bases, J lost 3 bases, and 7 bases lay in between. The chain's CDR3 is CASSLAPSYEQYF. In DNA form, the CDR3 reads TGCGCCAGCAGCTTGGCACCGAGCTACGAGCAGTACTTC. Full variable domain (remainder filled in from reference TRBV5-1 and TRBJ2-7): KAGVTQTPRYLIKTRGQQVTLSCSPISGHRSVSWYQQTPGQGLQFLFEYFSETQRNKGNFPGRFSGRQFSNSRSEMNVSTLELGDSALYLCASSLAPSYEQYFGPGTRLTVT.

The chain is built from TRBV28 and TRBJ2-7; no clear D. CDR1 is MDHEN and CDR2 is SYDVKM in the germline V gene. With 6 bases removed from V and 6 bases from J, the gap between germline ends came to 15 bases. The CDR3 length is 13 residues. CDR3 in DNA: TGTGCCAGCAGGCCGCCTAGTTTTGGCGAGCAGTACTTC. Its protein product is CASRPPSFGEQYF.

This clone was observed a few times. The chain couples TRBV29-1 to TRBJ2-5; TRBD1 matches 10 bases. CDR1 is SQVTM and CDR2 is ANQGSEA in the germline V gene. The CDR3 sequence is 14 residues long. Trimming removed 7 bases from V and 5 bases from J; junction bases left unmatched: 10. In nucleotides, the CDR3 is TGCAGCGCCACGGCGACAGGGGGCAGGGAGACCCAGTACTTC. Its protein is CSATATGGRETQYF.

The rearrangement links TRBV9 to TRBJ2-7, with D possibly TRBD1 on 6 matching bases. V dropped 0 bases and J dropped 4 bases, with 14 bases sitting between them. Germline CDR1 is SGDLS and CDR2 is YYNGEE. This CDR3 has 15 amino acids. CDR3 DNA: TGTGCCAGCAGCGTAGGGGCAGGGGAAGATTACGAGCAGTACTTC. Translation gives CASSVGAGEDYEQYF.

This clone has more than one count but fewer than ten. The genes are TRBV7-8 and TRBJ2-5; 7 bases match TRBD1. CDR3 length: 15 amino acids. Germline CDR1 and CDR2: SGHVS and FQNEAQ. J lost 9 bases, V lost 4 bases, and 14 bases had no gene match. For the CDR3, the DNA is TGTGCCAGCAGCTCCAGGACAGGCGCCGGAGCGGCCCAGTACTTC. Encoded protein: CASSSRTGAGAAQYF.

This clone was detected a few times. The V and J genes are TRBV6-6 and TRBJ2-7, with 7 positions matching TRBD1. CDR3 length equals 12 residues. CDR1 is MNHNY and CDR2 is SVGAGI in the germline V gene (reference sequence). The J segment lost 4 bases and the V segment lost 6 bases, leaving 3 bases of the junction unmatched. The CDR3 loop is CASRGQFYEQYF. The CDR3 DNA is TGTGCCAGCAGGGGACAGTTTTACGAGCAGTACTTC.

This chain joins TRBV6-6 and TRBJ2-7; weak D call: TRBD1 (6 bases). The germline V and J ends were trimmed by 2 bases and 2 bases, with 7 bases remaining between them. CDR1 is MNHNY and CDR2 is SVGAGI in the germline V gene (reference sequence). The CDR3 extends over 13 amino acids. CDR3: CASSYGQTYEQYF. The CDR3 coding sequence is TGTGCCAGCAGTTACGGACAGACCTACGAGCAGTACTTC.

J is TRBJ2-5 and V is TRBV9; 10 bases align to TRBD2. Trimming at V came to 3 bases and at J to 5 bases, leaving 10 bases not matched to a gene. CDR1 SGDLS and CDR2 YYNGEE come from the germline V gene. This CDR3 region has 16 residues. CDR3 coding DNA: TGTGCCAGCAGCGGTGTAGCGGGGGGCCCCTCGGAGACCCAGTACTTC. Its protein product is CASSGVAGGPSETQYF. Full variable domain (rest looked up from reference TRBV9 and TRBJ2-5): DSGVTQTPKHLITATGQRVTLRCSPRSGDLSVYWYQQSLDQGLQFLIQYYNGEERAKGNILERFSAQQFPDLHSELNLSSLELGDSALYFCASSGVAGGPSETQYFGPGTRLLVL.

The V gene is TRBV7-8, the J gene TRBJ2-7; D not resolved. CDR1 and CDR2 from the germline V gene are SGHVS and FQNEAQ. CDR3 length: 13 residues. CDR3 in amino acids: CACRQRPAYEQYF. The CDR3 region has the DNA TGTGCTTGCAGGCAAAGGCCGGCATACGAGCAGTACTTC.

The chain couples TRBV2 to TRBJ2-1; D uncertain. The CDR3 length is 14 residues. Germline V gene lookup returns CDR1 SNHLY and CDR2 FYNNEI. The V and J ends lost 3 bases and 6 bases respectively, with 12 bases between them. As DNA, the CDR3 is TGTGCCAGCAGTGACTCGGCGGAAGCCAATGAGCAGTTCTTC. It is translated as CASSDSAEANEQFF. The complete variable domain, with remaining parts taken from reference TRBV2 and TRBJ2-1, reads EPEVTQTPSHQVTQMGQEVILRCVPISNHLYFYWYRQILGQKVEFLVSFYNNEISEKSEIFDDQFSVERPDGSNFTLKIRSTKLEDSAMYFCASSDSAEANEQFFGPGTRLTVL.

This rearrangement joins TRBV6-4 to TRBJ2-2, with D maybe TRBD1 (5 bases). Trimming stripped 0 bases from V and 3 bases from J, with 5 bases between. CDR3 length: 14 amino acids. Germline loops: CDR1 MRHNA, CDR2 SNTAGT. CDR3 nucleotides: TGTGCCAGCAGTGACTCAGGGGACACCGGGGAGCTGTTTTTT. The encoded protein is CASSDSGDTGELFF.

The V and J genes are TRBV15 and TRBJ2-7, with 13 bases identical to TRBD2. V trimming: 1 base; J trimming: 5 bases; junction bases outside the gene matches: 2. Germline lookup yields CDR1 LNHNV and CDR2 YYDKDF (reference sequence). There are 15 residues in the CDR3. CDR3 DNA sequence: TGTGCCACCAGCAGAGGGACTAGCGGGAGTAACGAGCAGTACTTC. This codes for CATSRGTSGSNEQYF.